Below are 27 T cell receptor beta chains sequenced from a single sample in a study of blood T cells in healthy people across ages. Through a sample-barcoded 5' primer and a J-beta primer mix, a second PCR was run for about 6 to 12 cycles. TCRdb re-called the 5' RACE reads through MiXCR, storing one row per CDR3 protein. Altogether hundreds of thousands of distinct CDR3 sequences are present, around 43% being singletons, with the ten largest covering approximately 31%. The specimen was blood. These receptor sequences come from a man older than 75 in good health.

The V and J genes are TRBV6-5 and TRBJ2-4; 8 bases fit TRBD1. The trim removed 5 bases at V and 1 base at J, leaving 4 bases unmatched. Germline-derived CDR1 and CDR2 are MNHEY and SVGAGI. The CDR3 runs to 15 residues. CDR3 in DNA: TGTGCCAGCAGTACGACAGGGGCCGCCAAAAACATTCAGTACTTC. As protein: CASSTTGAAKNIQYF.

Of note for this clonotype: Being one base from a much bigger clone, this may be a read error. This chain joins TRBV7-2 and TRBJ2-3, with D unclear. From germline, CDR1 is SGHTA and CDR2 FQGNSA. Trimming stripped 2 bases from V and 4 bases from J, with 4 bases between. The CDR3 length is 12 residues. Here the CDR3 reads CASSLMADTQYF. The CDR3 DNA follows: TGTGCCAGCAGCTTAATGGCAGATACGCAGTATTTT.

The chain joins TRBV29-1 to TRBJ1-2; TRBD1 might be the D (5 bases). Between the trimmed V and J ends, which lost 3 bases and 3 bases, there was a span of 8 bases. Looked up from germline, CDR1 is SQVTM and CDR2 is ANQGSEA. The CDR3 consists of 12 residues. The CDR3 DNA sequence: TGCAGCGTTGACAGGGACCACTATGGCTACACCTTC. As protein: CSVDRDHYGYTF.

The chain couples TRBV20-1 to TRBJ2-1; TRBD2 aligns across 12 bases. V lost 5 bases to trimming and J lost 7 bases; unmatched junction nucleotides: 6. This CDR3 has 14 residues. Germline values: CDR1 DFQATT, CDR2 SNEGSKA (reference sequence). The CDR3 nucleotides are TGCAGTGCTGGACTAGCGGGAAGTCGTAATGAGCAGTTCTTC. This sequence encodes CSAGLAGSRNEQFF.

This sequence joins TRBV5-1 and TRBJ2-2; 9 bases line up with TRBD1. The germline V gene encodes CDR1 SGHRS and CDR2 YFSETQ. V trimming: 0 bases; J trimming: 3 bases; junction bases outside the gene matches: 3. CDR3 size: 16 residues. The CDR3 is CASSLVWTGDTGELFF. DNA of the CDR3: TGCGCCAGCAGCTTGGTGTGGACAGGGGACACCGGGGAGCTGTTTTTT.

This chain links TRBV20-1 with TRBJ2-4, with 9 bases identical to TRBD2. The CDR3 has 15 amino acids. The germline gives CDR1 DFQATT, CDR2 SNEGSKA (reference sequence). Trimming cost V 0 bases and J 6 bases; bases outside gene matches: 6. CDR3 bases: TGCAGTGCTAGAGATGAGGCGGGGGGGAGAAACATTCAGTACTTC. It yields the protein CSARDEAGGRNIQYF.

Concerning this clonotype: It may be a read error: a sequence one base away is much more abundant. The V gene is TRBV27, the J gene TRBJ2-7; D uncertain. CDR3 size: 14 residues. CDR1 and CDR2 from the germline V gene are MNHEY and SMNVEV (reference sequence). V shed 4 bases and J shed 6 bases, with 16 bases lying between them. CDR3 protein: CASSSSTRAFEQYF. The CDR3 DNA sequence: TGTGCCAGCAGTTCCTCAACAAGGGCCTTCGAGCAGTACTTC.

This CDR3 is CASSATGTGEQFF. DNA of the CDR3: TGTGCCAGCAGTGCGACAGGGACGGGGGAGCAGTTCTTC. The V and J genes are TRBV6-5 and TRBJ2-1, with TRBD1 matching 7 bases. V was pared by 5 bases and J by 10 bases, with 8 bases of the junction left unmatched. CDR1 is MNHEY and CDR2 is SVGAGI in the germline V gene. This CDR3 comprises 13 residues.

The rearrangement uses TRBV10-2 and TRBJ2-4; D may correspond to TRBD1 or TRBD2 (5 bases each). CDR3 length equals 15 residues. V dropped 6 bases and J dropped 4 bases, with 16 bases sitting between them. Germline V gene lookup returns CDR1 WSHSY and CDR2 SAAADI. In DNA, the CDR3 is TGCGCCAGCAGCCCCTACCCCGGGGCTAAAAACATTCAGTACTTC. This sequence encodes CASSPYPGAKNIQYF.

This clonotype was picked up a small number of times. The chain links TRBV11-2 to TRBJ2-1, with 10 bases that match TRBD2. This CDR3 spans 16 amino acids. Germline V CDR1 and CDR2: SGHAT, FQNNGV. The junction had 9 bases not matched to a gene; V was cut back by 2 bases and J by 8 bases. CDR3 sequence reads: CASSLRSSGSLYEQFF. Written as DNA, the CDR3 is TGTGCCAGCAGCTTACGATCTAGCGGGAGTCTATATGAGCAGTTCTTC.

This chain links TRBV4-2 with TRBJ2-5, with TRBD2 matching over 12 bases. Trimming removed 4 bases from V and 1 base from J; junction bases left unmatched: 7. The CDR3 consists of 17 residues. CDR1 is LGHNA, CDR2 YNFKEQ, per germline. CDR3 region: CASSLFASGGVQETQYF. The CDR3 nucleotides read TGTGCCAGCAGCCTTTTTGCTAGCGGGGGGGTCCAAGAGACCCAGTACTTC.

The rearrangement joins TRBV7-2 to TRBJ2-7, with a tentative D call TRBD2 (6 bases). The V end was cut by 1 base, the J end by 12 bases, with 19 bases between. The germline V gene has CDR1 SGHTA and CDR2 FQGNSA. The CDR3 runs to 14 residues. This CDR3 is CASSLGPGRLGLYF. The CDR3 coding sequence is TGTGCCAGCAGCTTAGGGCCTGGGAGGCTGGGCTTGTACTTC.

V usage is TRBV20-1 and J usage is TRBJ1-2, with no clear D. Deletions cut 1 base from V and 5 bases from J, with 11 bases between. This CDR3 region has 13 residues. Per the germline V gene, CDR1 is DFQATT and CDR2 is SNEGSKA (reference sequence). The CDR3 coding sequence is TGCAGTGCTAGAGCCACAGAGGGATATGGCTACACCTTC. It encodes CSARATEGYGYTF.

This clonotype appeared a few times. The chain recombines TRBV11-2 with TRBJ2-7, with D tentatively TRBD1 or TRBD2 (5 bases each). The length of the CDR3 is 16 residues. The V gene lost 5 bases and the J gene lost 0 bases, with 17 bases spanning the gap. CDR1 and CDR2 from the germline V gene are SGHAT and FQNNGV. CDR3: CASSPQRGTSSYEQYF. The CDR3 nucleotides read TGTGCCAGCAGCCCACAGAGAGGGACGAGCTCCTACGAGCAGTACTTC.

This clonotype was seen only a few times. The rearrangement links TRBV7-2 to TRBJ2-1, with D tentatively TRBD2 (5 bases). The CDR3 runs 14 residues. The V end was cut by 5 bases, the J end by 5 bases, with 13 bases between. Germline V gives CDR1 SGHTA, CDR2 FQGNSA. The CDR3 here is CASSPSLADNEQFF. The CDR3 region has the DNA TGTGCCAGCAGCCCCAGTCTAGCCGACAATGAGCAGTTCTTC. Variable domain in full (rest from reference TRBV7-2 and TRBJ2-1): GAGVSQSPSNKVTEKGKDVELRCDPISGHTALYWYRQSLGQGLEFLIYFQGNSAPDKSGLPSDRFSAERTGGSVSTLTIQRTQQEDSAVYLCASSPSLADNEQFFGPGTRLTVL.

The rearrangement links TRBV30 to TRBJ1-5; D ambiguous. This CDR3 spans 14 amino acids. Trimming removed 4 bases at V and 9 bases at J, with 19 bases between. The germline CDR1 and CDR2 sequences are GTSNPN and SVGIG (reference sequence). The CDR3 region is CAWTSRTASGPQHF. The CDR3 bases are TGTGCCTGGACCTCGAGGACCGCTTCAGGGCCCCAGCATTTT. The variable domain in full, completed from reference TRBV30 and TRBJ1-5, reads SQTIHQWPATLVQPVGSPLSLECTVEGTSNPNLYWYRQAAGRGLQLLFYSVGIGQISSEVPQNLSASRPQDRQFILSSKKLLLSDSGFYLCAWTSRTASGPQHFGDGTRLSIL.

CDR3 sequence (DNA): TGTGCCAGCTCCCCAGCTCCAGGGGCGTCTAACTACGAGCAGTACTTC. This encodes CASSPAPGASNYEQYF. This chain joins TRBV18 and TRBJ2-5, with D possibly TRBD1 on 6 matching bases. Near its end, the DNA agrees better with TRBJ2-7, so the J call may be wrong. Germline CDR1 reads KGHSH; CDR2 reads LQKENI. CDR3 length: 16 residues.

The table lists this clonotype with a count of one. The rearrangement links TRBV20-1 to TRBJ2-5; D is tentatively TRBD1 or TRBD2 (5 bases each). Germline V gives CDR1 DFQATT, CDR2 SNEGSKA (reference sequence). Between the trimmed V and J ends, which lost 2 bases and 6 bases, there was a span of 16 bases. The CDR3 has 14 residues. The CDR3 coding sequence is TGCAGTGCTAGACCCGGGACCGCGGGCCAGACCCAGTACTTC. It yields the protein CSARPGTAGQTQYF.

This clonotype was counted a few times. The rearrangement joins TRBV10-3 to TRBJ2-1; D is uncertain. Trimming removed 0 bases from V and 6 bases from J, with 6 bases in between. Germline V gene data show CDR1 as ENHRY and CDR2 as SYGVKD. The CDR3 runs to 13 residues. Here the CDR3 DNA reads TGTGCCATCAGTGAGTCAGGCCCCAATGAGCAGTTCTTC. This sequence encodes CAISESGPNEQFF.

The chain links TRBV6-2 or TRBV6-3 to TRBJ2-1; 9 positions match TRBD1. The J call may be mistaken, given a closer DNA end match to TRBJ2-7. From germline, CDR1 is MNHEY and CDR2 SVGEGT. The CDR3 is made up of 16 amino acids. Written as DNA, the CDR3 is TGTGCCAGCGAGAGGCTTGACAGGGGGGGCTACAATGAGCAGTACTTC. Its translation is CASERLDRGGYNEQYF.

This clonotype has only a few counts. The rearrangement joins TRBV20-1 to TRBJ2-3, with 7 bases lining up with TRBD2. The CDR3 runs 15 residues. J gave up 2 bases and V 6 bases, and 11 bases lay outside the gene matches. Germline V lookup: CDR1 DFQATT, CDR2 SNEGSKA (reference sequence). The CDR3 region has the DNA TGCAGTGCCCCTGTAATTAGCGGGTACACAGATACGCAGTATTTT. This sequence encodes CSAPVISGYTDTQYF.

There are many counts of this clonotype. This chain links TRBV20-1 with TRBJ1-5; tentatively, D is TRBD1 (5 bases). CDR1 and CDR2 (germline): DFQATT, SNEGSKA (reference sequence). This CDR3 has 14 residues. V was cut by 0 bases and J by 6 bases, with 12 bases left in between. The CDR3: CSAREGGDGQPQHF. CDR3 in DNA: TGCAGTGCTAGAGAGGGGGGAGACGGTCAGCCCCAGCATTTT.

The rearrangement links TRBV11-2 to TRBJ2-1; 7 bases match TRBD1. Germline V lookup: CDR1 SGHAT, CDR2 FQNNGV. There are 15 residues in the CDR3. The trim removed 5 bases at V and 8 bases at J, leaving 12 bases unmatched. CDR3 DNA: TGTGCCAGCAGCCTATACAGGGGTTCGAGGGATGAGCAGTTCTTC. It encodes CASSLYRGSRDEQFF.

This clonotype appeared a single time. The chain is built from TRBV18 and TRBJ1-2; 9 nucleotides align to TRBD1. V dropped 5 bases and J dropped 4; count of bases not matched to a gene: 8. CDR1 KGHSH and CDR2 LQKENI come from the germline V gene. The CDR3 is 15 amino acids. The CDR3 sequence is CASSYPGQGGYGYTF. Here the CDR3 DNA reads TGTGCCAGCTCATATCCGGGACAGGGCGGCTATGGCTACACCTTC.

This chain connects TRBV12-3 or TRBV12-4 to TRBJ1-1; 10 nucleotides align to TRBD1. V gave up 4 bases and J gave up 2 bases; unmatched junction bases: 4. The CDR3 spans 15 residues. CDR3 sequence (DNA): TGTGCCAGCAGTTCGTGGACAGGGGGAAACACTGAAGCTTTCTTT. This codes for CASSSWTGGNTEAFF.

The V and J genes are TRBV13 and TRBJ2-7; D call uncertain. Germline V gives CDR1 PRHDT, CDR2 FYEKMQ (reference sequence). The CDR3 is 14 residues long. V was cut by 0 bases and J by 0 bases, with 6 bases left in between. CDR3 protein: CASSLGSGSYEQYF. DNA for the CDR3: TGTGCCAGCAGCTTAGGGTCAGGCTCCTACGAGCAGTACTTC. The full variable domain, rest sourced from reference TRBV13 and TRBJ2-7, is AAGVIQSPRHLIKEKRETATLKCYPIPRHDTVYWYQQGPGQDPQFLISFYEKMQSDKGSIPDRFSAQQFSDYHSELNMSSLELGDSALYFCASSLGSGSYEQYFGPGTRLTVT.

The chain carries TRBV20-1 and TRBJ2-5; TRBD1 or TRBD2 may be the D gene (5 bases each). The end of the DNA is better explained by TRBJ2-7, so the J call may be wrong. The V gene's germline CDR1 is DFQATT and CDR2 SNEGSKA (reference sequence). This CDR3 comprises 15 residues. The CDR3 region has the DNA TGCAGTGCTAATAACCCGGGACCTTCGTTTAACGAGCAGTACTTC. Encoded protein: CSANNPGPSFNEQYF.